The 31 T cell receptor beta chains given below trace back to one sample, sequenced in a study of blood T cell repertoires in COVID-19 (dated by TCRdb to 2020 to 2022). Library method: the immunoSEQ multiplex PCR assay. What TCRdb holds here is the immuneACCESS table cut down to in-frame rearrangements. Part of the clones is not present; checked against another copy, under half of the missing clones reflect an unresolved V gene, and the others are unexplained. This sample has about 200,000 clones in its table, and approximately 78% of those were observed once. The ten largest clones represent less than 9.5% of the sample. Sequencing was carried out using peripheral blood. All receptors come from a woman at least 80 years old with COVID-19, enrolled during active disease.

By proportion, this clone is medium-sized. Here the CDR3 DNA reads TGTGCCAGTACCGCTTCAGGGGGAAGCAATCAGCCCCAGCATTTT. Translated, it gives CASTASGGSNQPQHF. The genes are TRBV19 and TRBJ1-5; 7 nucleotides line up with TRBD1. Germline V gives CDR1 LNHDA, CDR2 SQIVND (reference sequence). V trimming: 7 bases; J trimming: 1 base; junction bases outside the gene matches: 7. The CDR3 runs 15 residues.

The chain uses TRBV18 and TRBJ1-1; TRBD1 might be the D (5 bases). The CDR3 contains 14 residues. Trimming removed 3 bases from V and 5 bases from J, with 13 bases in between. Germline V gives CDR1 KGHSH, CDR2 LQKENI. Here the CDR3 DNA reads TGTGCCAGCTCACCCTTAGACAGCGGGACTGAAGCTTTCTTT. As protein: CASSPLDSGTEAFF.

The genes are TRBV3-1 (or the pseudogene TRBV3-2) and TRBJ2-2; TRBD2 matches 8 bases. This CDR3 is built from 16 residues. Germline V lookup: CDR1 LGHDT, CDR2 YNNKEL (reference sequence). Trimming at V came to 0 bases and at J to 5 bases, leaving 5 bases not matched to a gene. The CDR3 region is CASSQESGRGTGELFF. DNA for the CDR3: TGTGCCAGCAGCCAAGAAAGCGGGAGAGGGACCGGGGAGCTGTTTTTT.

Details on this clone: This same CDR3 is encoded by further DNA sequences in the sample. The rearrangement joins TRBV5-1 to TRBJ1-5; D may be TRBD1 (5 bases). The CDR3 has 15 amino acids. V lost 2 bases and J 1 base, leaving 10 bases between the germline ends. Germline assignment: CDR1 SGHRS and CDR2 YFSETQ. The CDR3, as DNA: TGCGCCAGCAGCTTAGGCCCAGGGAGCAATCAGCCCCAGCATTTT. Protein sequence: CASSLGPGSNQPQHF.

V usage is TRBV7-2 and J usage is TRBJ2-5; 10 positions match TRBD2. Per the germline V gene, CDR1 is SGHTA and CDR2 is FQGNSA. V trimming: 5 bases; J trimming: 5 bases; junction bases outside the gene matches: 11. This CDR3 region has 16 residues. CDR3 protein: CASSPSGRASGETQYF. In DNA form, the CDR3 reads TGTGCCAGCAGCCCCAGCGGGAGGGCCTCGGGGGAGACCCAGTACTTC.

The chain recombines TRBV5-5 with TRBJ1-6; 8 bases match TRBD1. CDR1 is SGHKS, CDR2 YYEKEE, per germline (reference sequence). V shed 0 bases and J 6 bases; nucleotides not matched to a gene: 2. The CDR3 has 15 residues. This CDR3 is CASSLGQGFNSPLHF. The CDR3 DNA reads TGTGCCAGCAGCTTGGGACAGGGGTTTAATTCACCCCTCCACTTT.

This clone was found a few times. This rearrangement joins TRBV6-5 to TRBJ2-7; TRBD1 matches 8 bases. The CDR3 consists of 15 residues. Trimming cost V 6 bases and J 3 bases; bases outside gene matches: 10. Germline V lookup: CDR1 MNHEY, CDR2 SVGAGI. CDR3 DNA sequence: TGTGCCAGCAGCGACGGAACAGGGGGTAGCTACGAGCAGTACTTC. It yields the protein CASSDGTGGSYEQYF.

V and J are TRBV13 and TRBJ2-2; maybe TRBD1 (5 bases). V dropped 6 bases and J dropped 5 bases, with 10 bases sitting between them. The V gene's germline CDR1 is PRHDT and CDR2 FYEKMQ (reference sequence). The CDR3 has 13 residues. CDR3 sequence reads: CASSSQGTGELFF. CDR3 DNA: TGTGCCAGCAGTTCCCAGGGAACCGGGGAGCTGTTTTTT.

V and J are TRBV6-5 and TRBJ1-2, with D unclear. Trimming removed 5 bases from V and 1 base from J, with 14 bases in between. Germline CDR1 MNHEY, CDR2 SVGAGI. This CDR3 is built from 15 residues. CDR3 DNA: TGTGCCAGCAGTCCCAGACTTTCTGTTAACTATGGCTACACCTTC. Translating it yields CASSPRLSVNYGYTF.

On this clone itself: This CDR3 is also generated by other DNA sequences in the sample. This rearrangement joins TRBV28 to TRBJ1-5; D is uncertain. V was trimmed by 3 bases and J by 4 bases, leaving 7 bases between them. The CDR3 is 13 residues long. Germline CDR1 is MDHEN and CDR2 is SYDVKM. CDR3 region: CASSFTGNQPQHF. The DNA of the CDR3 is TGTGCCAGCAGTTTTACGGGGAATCAGCCCCAGCATTTT.

This chain uses TRBV5-4 with TRBJ2-1, with D perhaps TRBD2 (6 bases). The germline V gene has CDR1 SGHNT and CDR2 YYREEE (reference sequence). V shed 4 bases and J shed 0 bases, with 11 bases lying between them. The CDR3 runs to 15 residues. CDR3 DNA sequence: TGTGCCAGCAGCCAGGGACTCACCTCCTACAATGAGCAGTTCTTC. Its translation: CASSQGLTSYNEQFF.

The chain joins TRBV19 to TRBJ1-6, with a tentative D call TRBD1 (5 bases). Germline V gene sequence: CDR1 LNHDA, CDR2 SQIVND (reference sequence). V was pared by 3 bases and J by 7 bases, with 16 bases between. The CDR3 is made up of 16 amino acids. The CDR3 DNA reads as TGTGCCAGTAGTATCAGGCAGGGTGGTGGAAATTCACCCCTCCACTTT. Its translation is CASSIRQGGGNSPLHF.

The chain employs TRBV9 and TRBJ2-5; TRBD2 matches at 10 bases. Germline CDR1 SGDLS, CDR2 YYNGEE. The junction had 7 bases not matched to a gene; V was cut back by 3 bases and J by 2 bases. This CDR3 has 16 residues. CDR3 DNA: TGTGCCAGCAGCGCAGGGATAGCGGGGGGACAAGAGACCCAGTACTTC. Residues: CASSAGIAGGQETQYF.

This rearrangement joins TRBV13 to TRBJ2-4; D unresolved. V was shortened by 0 bases and J by 0 bases, with 9 bases between the two germline ends. The germline gives CDR1 PRHDT, CDR2 FYEKMQ (reference sequence). The CDR3 spans 16 residues. The CDR3 DNA sequence: TGTGCCAGCAGCTTAGGACTTCCTCTAGCCAAAAACATTCAGTACTTC. This codes for CASSLGLPLAKNIQYF.

This clone showed up just a few times. The genes are TRBV5-1 and TRBJ2-3; 11 bases line up with TRBD2. The germline V gene encodes CDR1 SGHRS and CDR2 YFSETQ. After removal of 0 bases from V and 4 bases from J, the junction contained 1 base not matched to a gene. The CDR3 totals 15 residues. CDR3 sequence (DNA): TGCGCCAGCAGCTTGGGACTAGCGGGGTCAGATACGCAGTATTTT. Translated, it gives CASSLGLAGSDTQYF.

The V and J genes are TRBV6-5 and TRBJ1-2; no firm D call. V lost 9 bases to trimming and J lost 7 bases, with 15 bases between them. CDR3 length equals 12 residues. The germline V gene encodes CDR1 MNHEY and CDR2 SVGAGI. The CDR3 reads CASPTRNGGYTF. CDR3 nucleotides: TGTGCCAGTCCAACGCGAAATGGTGGCTACACCTTC.

The chain combines TRBV2 with TRBJ1-5; D may be TRBD1 (5 bases). Germline lookup yields CDR1 SNHLY and CDR2 FYNNEI. V was pared by 10 bases and J by 5 bases, with 12 bases between. The CDR3 spans 12 residues. The CDR3 loop reads CATGGDDQPQHF. The CDR3 bases are TGTGCCACCGGGGGGGATGATCAGCCCCAGCATTTT.

This chain joins TRBV18 and TRBJ1-1; 8 bases are shared with TRBD1. Germline V gives CDR1 KGHSH, CDR2 LQKENI. The ends lost 7 bases at V and 1 base at J; junction bases unmatched: 5. The CDR3 sequence is 14 residues long. CDR3 region: CASFPTGANTEAFF. The CDR3 coding sequence is TGTGCCAGCTTCCCGACAGGGGCGAACACTGAAGCTTTCTTT. The full variable domain, its missing parts supplied by reference TRBV18 and TRBJ1-1, is NAGVMQNPRHLVRRRGQEARLRCSPMKGHSHVYWYRQLPEEGLKFMVYLQKENIIDESGMPKERFSAEFPKEGPSILRIQQVVRGDSAAYFCASFPTGANTEAFFGQGTRLTVV.

This clone was counted a few times. This chain links TRBV2 with TRBJ1-1; TRBD1 is a possible D gene (6 bases). The CDR3 loop spans 15 amino acids. Germline-derived CDR1 and CDR2 are SNHLY and FYNNEI. Trimming took off 6 bases at V and 4 bases at J, with 18 bases between the two ends. DNA of the CDR3: TGTGCCAGCAGAGCGGGGGGGCAACGTAGCACTGAAGCTTTCTTT. This gives the protein CASRAGGQRSTEAFF.

This clone was counted between two and nine times. The gene calls are TRBV6-5 and TRBJ1-6, with D maybe TRBD1 (5 bases). Germline CDR1 MNHEY, CDR2 SVGAGI. Deletions cut 7 bases from V and 6 bases from J, with 13 bases between. The CDR3 is made up of 14 amino acids. CDR3 sequence (DNA): TGTGCCAGCACCAAAGGGCAGGGTAATTCACCCCTCCACTTT. Its protein is CASTKGQGNSPLHF.

This sequence joins TRBV12-3 or TRBV12-4 and TRBJ1-5, with D unresolved. This CDR3 contains 12 residues. The V end was cut by 6 bases, the J end by 6 bases, with 9 bases between. The CDR3 nucleotides read TGTGCCAGCAGCAGAACAGCTCAGCCCCAGCATTTT. This translates into CASSRTAQPQHF.

V usage is TRBV19 and J usage is TRBJ2-1; TRBD1 is a possible D gene (6 bases). V lost 7 bases, J lost 4 bases, and 20 bases lay in between. Germline V lookup: CDR1 LNHDA, CDR2 SQIVND (reference sequence). This CDR3 is built from 16 residues. The CDR3 DNA reads as TGTGCCAGTATGTGGGGGTTAGAGGGGGAATACAATGAGCAGTTCTTC. Translation: CASMWGLEGEYNEQFF.

The CDR3 coding sequence is TGCGCCAGCAGCCAAGGACATACGAACAGGGGGACTGGAGATGAGCAGTTCTTC. Its protein is CASSQGHTNRGTGDEQFF. This chain connects TRBV4-1 to TRBJ2-1; 8 bases match TRBD1. This CDR3 region has 18 residues. Germline V CDR1 and CDR2: MGHRA, YSYEKL. Losses at the gene ends were 1 base for V and 8 bases for J; bases not matched to a gene: 16.

The chain recombines TRBV7-9 with TRBJ1-3, with D tentatively TRBD1 (5 bases). Germline V gene data show CDR1 as SEHNR and CDR2 as FQNEAQ (reference sequence). This CDR3 spans 14 amino acids. Between the trimmed V and J ends, which lost 6 bases and 0 bases, there was a span of 9 bases. CDR3 nucleotides: TGTGCCAGCAGGCCGGGGGGCTCTGGAAACACCATATATTTT. Amino acids: CASRPGGSGNTIYF.

V is TRBV7-9 and J is TRBJ2-5; no clear D gene. The CDR3 loop spans 15 amino acids. V shed 4 bases and J shed 5 bases, with 17 bases lying between them. From germline, CDR1 is SEHNR and CDR2 FQNEAQ (reference sequence). CDR3 sequence: CASSSDLPAGETQYF. For the CDR3, the DNA is TGTGCCAGCAGCTCTGATCTCCCGGCAGGCGAGACCCAGTACTTC.

V and J are TRBV29-1 and TRBJ1-1; 8 nucleotides match TRBD1. The CDR3 has 10 residues. Unmatched junction bases numbered 3, after V lost 7 bases and J lost 8 bases. Germline V gives CDR1 SQVTM, CDR2 ANQGSEA. The CDR3 sequence: CSAGTGEAFF. CDR3 DNA: TGCAGCGCTGGGACAGGAGAAGCTTTCTTT.

The chain carries TRBV28 and TRBJ1-1, with D tentatively TRBD1 (5 bases). This CDR3 is 14 amino acids long. Trimming left V 5 bases short and J 4 bases short, with 14 bases between. Germline V gives CDR1 MDHEN, CDR2 SYDVKM. CDR3 protein: CASSLDSAATEAFF. The CDR3 bases are TGTGCCAGCAGTCTTGACAGTGCCGCCACTGAAGCTTTCTTT.

The chain joins TRBV2 to TRBJ2-5; TRBD2 might be the D (5 bases). Trimming removed 8 bases at V and 4 bases at J, with 8 bases between. This CDR3 contains 11 residues. Germline CDR1 SNHLY, CDR2 FYNNEI. The CDR3 DNA follows: TGTGCCAGCGAACGGGGAGAGACCCAGTACTTC. This translates into CASERGETQYF. The full variable domain, with the rest looked up from reference TRBV2 and TRBJ2-5, is EPEVTQTPSHQVTQMGQEVILRCVPISNHLYFYWYRQILGQKVEFLVSFYNNEISEKSEIFDDQFSVERPDGSNFTLKIRSTKLEDSAMYFCASERGETQYFGPGTRLLVL.

The CDR3 spells CSVQGGDTQYF. The CDR3 DNA reads as TGCAGCGTTCAGGGGGGAGATACGCAGTATTTT. The rearrangement uses TRBV29-1 and TRBJ2-3; perhaps TRBD1 as D (7 bases). The CDR3 is 11 residues long. V gave up 5 bases and J gave up 5 bases, with 8 bases separating them. Per germline, CDR1 SQVTM and CDR2 ANQGSEA.

This chain uses TRBV6-5 with TRBJ1-4; D is perhaps TRBD1 (6 bases). CDR1 and CDR2 (germline): MNHEY, SVGAGI. The V and J ends lost 5 bases and 4 bases respectively, with 14 bases between them. The CDR3 is made up of 15 amino acids. CDR3 residues: CASSPQGQVNEKLFF. The CDR3 DNA is TGTGCCAGCAGTCCACAGGGCCAGGTTAATGAAAAACTGTTTTTT.

This chain joins TRBV11-2 and TRBJ1-1, with D possibly being TRBD1 (5 bases). Deletions cut 3 bases from V and 7 bases from J, with 12 bases between. The germline CDR1 and CDR2 sequences are SGHAT and FQNNGV. The CDR3 runs 13 residues. The CDR3 sequence is CASSFRRAGEAFF. The DNA for the CDR3 is TGTGCCAGCAGCTTCCGCAGGGCCGGTGAAGCTTTCTTT.